Sequencing of this TCR beta chain was carried out in a study of OX40 agonist ivuxolimab in advanced cancers. Findings and limits, study-wide: At 0.1 to 3.0 mg/kg, CD4+ and CD8+ blood T cells expanded clonally by week 6. Relative to CD4+, CD8+ T cells held more expanded clones on average.

Looked up from germline, CDR1 is MNHEY and CDR2 is SVGAGI. This CDR3 region has 14 residues. The V end lost 5 bases, the J end lost 4 bases, and 14 bases lay between the germline ends. Assay used: immunoSEQ multiplex PCR; TCRdb lists only in-frame clones, some missing. Altogether about 75,000 clones are present, 70% to 90% being singletons, with the ten largest covering 15% to 20%. A note on this clone: Antigen specificity is unknown.

The TCR originated in an adult with an advanced solid tumor such as melanoma, head and neck, liver or kidney cancer. The J gene is TRBJ1-2, the V gene TRBV6-5; D remains ambiguous. The material was CD4+ or CD8+ T cells sorted from blood, obtained in a trial of the OX40 agonist ivuxolimab. This CDR3 is CASSENLDGYGYTF. As DNA, the CDR3 is TGTGCCAGCAGTGAAAACCTGGACGGCTATGGCTACACCTTC.